The 5 T cell receptor beta chains below were found in one sample sequenced in a study of blood T cell repertoires in COVID-19 (TCRdb year 2020). Library preparation used the immunoSEQ multiplex PCR assay. TCRdb holds this immuneACCESS table with in-frame rearrangements only. Some clones are missing; in checked studies, unresolved V genes explain under half, and the rest has no known cause. The sample includes approximately 110,000 clones, with around 85% observed a single time. The ten largest clones represent around 3% of the sample. Material for sequencing was peripheral blood. These receptors all stem from a woman of 80 years or more with COVID-19, enrolled during active disease.

The chain has TRBV5-1 and TRBJ1-2; the D gene is possibly TRBD1 (5 bases). Germline V CDR1 and CDR2: SGHRS, YFSETQ. This CDR3 is built from 15 residues. The V end lost 4 bases, the J end lost 3 bases, and 16 bases lay between the germline ends. CDR3 sequence reads: CASSKITGRDYGYTF. As DNA, the CDR3 is TGCGCCAGCAGCAAAATTACAGGCCGTGACTATGGCTACACCTTC.

This clone was picked up one time. CDR3 DNA sequence: TGTGCCAGCAGCGCCGCAGGGACCTACGAGCAGTACTTC. Translating it yields CASSAAGTYEQYF. V usage is TRBV5-6 and J usage is TRBJ2-7; D perhaps matches TRBD1 (5 bases). Deletions cut 4 bases from V and 2 bases from J, with 10 bases between. Per germline, CDR1 SGHDT and CDR2 YYEEEE. The CDR3 runs 13 residues. Complete variable domain (other parts from reference TRBV5-6 and TRBJ2-7): DAGVTQSPTHLIKTRGQQVTLRCSPKSGHDTVSWYQQALGQGPQFIFQYYEEEERQRGNFPDRFSGHQFPNYSSELNVNALLLGDSALYLCASSAAGTYEQYFGPGTRLTVT.

This clone has just a few counts. The chain combines TRBV19 with TRBJ1-5; tentative D call: TRBD1 (5 bases). CDR1 LNHDA and CDR2 SQIVND come from the germline V gene (reference sequence). Deletions cut 8 bases from V and 1 base from J, with 21 bases between. The CDR3 consists of 17 residues. The CDR3 region has the DNA TGTGCCAGTGGGACTAATGCGGTACTCTTGAGCAATCAGCCCCAGCATTTT. Encoded protein: CASGTNAVLLSNQPQHF.

This clone was observed a single time. The rearrangement joins TRBV6-5 to TRBJ2-7; D may be TRBD2 (5 bases). Germline V lookup: CDR1 MNHEY, CDR2 SVGAGI. The CDR3 covers 12 residues. The V and J ends lost 7 bases and 6 bases respectively, with 13 bases between them. CDR3 protein: CASTGSRGEQYF. The CDR3 DNA follows: TGTGCCAGCACCGGTTCTCGGGGCGAGCAGTACTTC.

The genes are TRBV2 and TRBJ1-4; 11 nucleotides agree with TRBD1. This CDR3 is built from 14 residues. CDR1 and CDR2 (germline): SNHLY, FYNNEI. The ends lost 4 bases at V and 10 bases at J; junction bases unmatched: 5. In DNA form, the CDR3 reads TGTGCCAGCAGTGGAAGGACAGGGGGCGGAAAACTGTTTTTT. It encodes CASSGRTGGGKLFF.